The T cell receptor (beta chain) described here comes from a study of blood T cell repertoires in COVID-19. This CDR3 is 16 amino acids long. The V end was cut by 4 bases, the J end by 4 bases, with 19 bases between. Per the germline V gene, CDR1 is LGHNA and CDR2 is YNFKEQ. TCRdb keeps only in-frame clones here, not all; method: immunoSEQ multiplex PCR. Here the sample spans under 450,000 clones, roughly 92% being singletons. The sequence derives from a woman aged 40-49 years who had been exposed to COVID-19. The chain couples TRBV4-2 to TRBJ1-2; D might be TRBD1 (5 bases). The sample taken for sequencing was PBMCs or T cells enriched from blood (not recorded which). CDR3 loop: CASSPLLGQVLYGYTF. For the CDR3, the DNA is TGTGCCAGCAGCCCCCTGCTGGGGCAGGTTCTCTATGGCTACACCTTC.